A single T cell receptor beta chain is shown here with its context. These data originate in a study of cytotoxic CD8 clonotypes in ibrutinib-treated CLL. The length of the CDR3 is 15 residues. Germline lookup yields CDR1 SQVTM and CDR2 ANQGSEA. After removal of 0 bases from V and 0 bases from J, the junction contained 5 bases not matched to a gene. Profiled with immunoSEQ multiplex PCR; TCRdb holds only in-frame clones, not every one. The sample has roughly 160,000 clones, under 90% seen once. The genes are TRBV29-1 and TRBJ2-7; 7 positions match TRBD2. This sequence originates from a human donor with chronic lymphocytic leukemia. The specimen was PBMCs, collected after 24 months of ibrutinib treatment. CDR3: CSVEDHGGGSYEQYF. In DNA, the CDR3 is TGCAGCGTTGAAGATCATGGGGGGGGCTCCTACGAGCAGTACTTC.